This passage covers 25 T cell receptor beta chains from one sample sequenced in a study of blood T cell repertoires in COVID-19 (dated by TCRdb to 2020 to 2022). Library method: the immunoSEQ multiplex PCR assay. The immuneACCESS repertoire file appears here via TCRdb, limited to in-frame rearrangements. These files lack a portion of the clones; in checked studies, under half of the deficit traces to unresolved V genes, and the cause of the others is not known. The sample has around 250,000 clones on record, roughly 89% of them singletons. Approximately 4.1% of the sample belongs to the ten largest clones. Sequenced sample: PBMCs or T cells enriched from blood (not recorded which). The receptor source for this set is a young woman who had recovered from COVID-19.

J is TRBJ1-1 and V is TRBV19; D call uncertain. The CDR3 sequence is 14 residues long. CDR1 and CDR2 from the germline V gene are LNHDA and SQIVND (reference sequence). V dropped 3 bases and J dropped 2 bases, with 10 bases sitting between them. CDR3 in DNA: TGTGCCAGTAGTATTAACCCGGTAAACACTGAAGCTTTCTTT. It encodes CASSINPVNTEAFF.

The V and J genes are TRBV28 and TRBJ1-1; the D is unclear. The V and J ends lost 6 bases and 2 bases respectively, with 13 bases between them. The CDR3 is made up of 14 amino acids. The germline CDR1 and CDR2 sequences are MDHEN and SYDVKM. CDR3 amino acids: CASSPPGVNTEAFF. Here the CDR3 DNA reads TGTGCCAGCAGCCCCCCCGGAGTAAACACTGAAGCTTTCTTT.

This sequence joins TRBV7-3 and TRBJ2-1; a possible D gene is TRBD2 (6 bases). This CDR3 is 13 amino acids long. The germline V and J ends were trimmed by 3 bases and 10 bases, with 13 bases remaining between them. Germline V gene data show CDR1 as SGHTA and CDR2 as FQGTGA. CDR3 nucleotide sequence: TGTGCCAGCAGCTTCTGGCGGGAAGACGAGCAGTTCTTC. Translated: CASSFWREDEQFF.

The CDR3 bases are TGTGCCAGCAGCCCCCAGGGATCGCCTTTCTTT. It specifies CASSPQGSPFF. The chain combines TRBV7-8 with TRBJ1-1, with D maybe TRBD1 (5 bases). Trimming took off 5 bases at V and 12 bases at J, with 13 bases between the two ends. Germline values: CDR1 SGHVS, CDR2 FQNEAQ. The length of the CDR3 is 11 residues.

The chain is built from TRBV7-6 and TRBJ2-7; weak D call: TRBD1 (6 bases). Trimming cost V 1 base and J 0 bases, with 16 bases left between them. The CDR3 totals 17 residues. Germline V lookup: CDR1 SGHVS, CDR2 FNYEAQ. The CDR3 nucleotides read TGTGCCAGCAGCTTAGTGGTAGGGGACAAGAACTCCTACGAGCAGTACTTC. This codes for CASSLVVGDKNSYEQYF.

The chain has TRBV7-2 and TRBJ2-1, with a tentative D call TRBD2 (6 bases). V lost 5 bases, J lost 3 bases, and 14 bases lay in between. The CDR3 length is 15 residues. In germline, CDR1 is SGHTA, CDR2 FQGNSA. The CDR3 here is CASSPPRTIYNEQFF. CDR3 coding DNA: TGTGCCAGCAGCCCCCCTCGGACTATCTACAATGAGCAGTTCTTC.

The chain links TRBV3-1 (or the pseudogene TRBV3-2) to TRBJ1-2; tentatively, D is TRBD1 (6 bases). This CDR3 region has 14 residues. Trimming stripped 1 base from V and 7 bases from J, with 13 bases between. The germline CDR1 and CDR2 sequences are LGHDT and YNNKEL (reference sequence). The CDR3: CASSQVSGGPGYTF. CDR3 nucleotides: TGTGCCAGCAGCCAAGTTAGTGGGGGCCCTGGCTACACCTTC.

The rearrangement joins TRBV19 to TRBJ2-1; 8 positions agree with TRBD1. The germline CDR1 and CDR2 sequences are LNHDA and SQIVND (reference sequence). The length of the CDR3 is 17 residues. V lost 0 bases, J lost 7 bases, and 11 bases stayed unmatched. In DNA, the CDR3 is TGTGCCAGTAGTATAGATGGATCCTGGACAGGGATGAATGAGCAGTTCTTC. It yields the protein CASSIDGSWTGMNEQFF.

The rearrangement joins TRBV6-5 to TRBJ2-7; perhaps TRBD2 as D (6 bases). In germline, CDR1 is MNHEY, CDR2 SVGAGI. The CDR3 has 14 residues. V gave up 6 bases and J gave up 0 bases, with 12 bases separating them. The DNA for the CDR3 is TGTGCCAGCAGCTGGGACTGGAGCTCCTACGAGCAGTACTTC. Translation gives CASSWDWSSYEQYF.

In its sample, this clone was seen once. The rearrangement links TRBV7-2 to TRBJ1-5; 9 bases fit TRBD1. The CDR3 is 14 amino acids. V shed 5 bases, J shed 6 bases, and the junction held 5 bases outside the gene matches. Germline V gene sequence: CDR1 SGHTA, CDR2 FQGNSA. This CDR3 reads CASSPRTGVQPQHF. The CDR3 nucleotides are TGTGCCAGCAGCCCCCGGACAGGGGTTCAGCCCCAGCATTTT.

This chain links TRBV5-1 with TRBJ2-5; tentatively, D is TRBD1 (5 bases). The CDR3 has 14 residues. V lost 7 bases and J 2 bases, leaving 15 bases between the germline ends. Germline CDR1 reads SGHRS; CDR2 reads YFSETQ. CDR3 in DNA: TGCGCCAGCGGATTCTCGGACAAACAAGAGACCCAGTACTTC. Its translation: CASGFSDKQETQYF.

The rearrangement uses TRBV19 and TRBJ2-3; D is ambiguous. CDR3 size: 16 residues. V lost 3 bases and J 1 base, leaving 14 bases between the germline ends. The germline CDR1 and CDR2 sequences are LNHDA and SQIVND (reference sequence). The CDR3 spells CASSMGRLVGTDTQYF. In DNA form, the CDR3 reads TGTGCCAGTAGTATGGGCAGGCTTGTGGGCACAGATACGCAGTATTTT.

This sequence joins TRBV7-9 and TRBJ1-1; D may be TRBD1 (5 bases). Germline V gene sequence: CDR1 SEHNR, CDR2 FQNEAQ (reference sequence). The CDR3 is 14 residues long. The V end lost 6 bases, the J end lost 4 bases, and 15 bases lay between the germline ends. The CDR3: CASSRWGRGTEAFF. CDR3 DNA: TGTGCCAGCAGTCGCTGGGGGAGGGGCACTGAAGCTTTCTTT.

This clone was seen only once. The gene calls are TRBV4-3 and TRBJ2-5; D ambiguous. Trimming shortened V by 1 base and J by 4 bases, and 13 bases separated the two germline ends. This CDR3 spans 15 amino acids. CDR1 is LGHNA, CDR2 YSLEER, per germline. The CDR3 sequence: CASSQGPTPRETQYF. In nucleotides, the CDR3 is TGCGCCAGCAGCCAAGGGCCGACTCCTAGAGAGACCCAGTACTTC.

In nucleotides, the CDR3 is TGTGCCAGCAGCACAGCTAGACAGGGTAGGGTAAATGAGCAGTTCTTC. Amino acids: CASSTARQGRVNEQFF. The J gene is TRBJ2-1, the V gene TRBV7-9; 7 bases agree with TRBD1. Trimming removed 5 bases from V and 7 bases from J; junction bases left unmatched: 14. Looked up from germline, CDR1 is SEHNR and CDR2 is FQNEAQ (reference sequence). CDR3 size: 16 residues. Using reference TRBV7-9 and TRBJ2-1 for the parts outside the CDR3, the full variable domain is DTGVSQNPRHKITKRGQNVTFRCDPISEHNRLYWYRQTLGQGPEFLTYFQNEAQLEKSRLLSDRFSAERPKGSFSTLEIQRTEQGDSAMYLCASSTARQGRVNEQFFGPGTRLTVL.

This clone came up a few times. This rearrangement joins TRBV25-1 to TRBJ2-1, with 10 positions matching TRBD2. The CDR3 consists of 16 residues. CDR1 is MGHDK and CDR2 is SYGVNS in the germline V gene. The V gene end was trimmed by 2 bases and the J gene end by 9 bases; junction bases not matched to a gene: 10. The CDR3 here is CASSEEVSGRDAEQFF. In nucleotides, the CDR3 is TGTGCCAGCAGTGAAGAAGTGAGCGGGAGGGACGCTGAGCAGTTCTTC.

V and J are TRBV28 and TRBJ2-7, with no clear D. Germline CDR1 and CDR2: MDHEN and SYDVKM. The CDR3 loop spans 12 amino acids. Trimming pared 8 bases from V and 2 bases from J, leaving 10 bases between. Here the CDR3 DNA reads TGTGCCAGCCACATTGCCCCCTACGAGCAGTACTTC. Amino acid sequence: CASHIAPYEQYF.

V and J are TRBV28 and TRBJ1-5; 8 bases fit TRBD1. CDR3 size: 14 residues. The trim removed 6 bases at V and 5 bases at J, leaving 6 bases unmatched. Germline CDR1 MDHEN, CDR2 SYDVKM. The chain's CDR3 is CASRKRQGYQPQHF. The DNA of the CDR3 is TGTGCCAGCAGGAAAAGACAGGGGTATCAGCCCCAGCATTTT.

The J gene is TRBJ2-1, the V gene TRBV4-3, with a weak D call TRBD2 (5 bases). V gave up 6 bases and J gave up 4 bases, with 13 bases separating them. The germline V gene has CDR1 LGHNA and CDR2 YSLEER. The CDR3 spans 14 residues. The CDR3 DNA is TGCGCCAGCAGTCGAGGGAAAGGGTACAATGAGCAGTTCTTC. Protein: CASSRGKGYNEQFF.

As concerns this clone: Within the sample, other DNA sequences also encode this same CDR3. The genes are TRBV7-3 and TRBJ1-1; D remains ambiguous. The CDR3 length is 13 residues. Germline V gene lookup returns CDR1 SGHTA and CDR2 FQGTGA. V was shortened by 2 bases and J by 1 base, with 5 bases between the two germline ends. CDR3 in amino acids: CASSLEGNTEAFF. CDR3 DNA sequence: TGTGCCAGCAGCTTAGAGGGGAACACTGAAGCTTTCTTT.

In its sample, this clone was seen once. The chain uses TRBV27 and TRBJ2-1, with 9 bases that match TRBD2. J was trimmed by 7 bases and V by 5 bases; bases with no gene match: 9. The germline gives CDR1 MNHEY, CDR2 SMNVEV (reference sequence). The CDR3 extends over 15 amino acids. The CDR3 sequence: CASSPLGLAKNEQFF. The CDR3, as DNA: TGTGCCAGCAGTCCTCTCGGACTAGCGAAGAATGAGCAGTTCTTC.

This chain connects TRBV6-2 or TRBV6-3 to TRBJ2-3; D not certain. Germline CDR1 and CDR2: MNHEY and SVGEGT. V shed 6 bases and J shed 3 bases, with 13 bases lying between them. The CDR3 covers 14 residues. In DNA form, the CDR3 reads TGTGCCAGCAGCCGCCCGTCCAGGACAGATACGCAGTATTTT. This sequence encodes CASSRPSRTDTQYF.

The chain joins TRBV5-1 to TRBJ1-5; TRBD1 aligns across 7 bases. J lost 2 bases, V lost 2 bases, and 1 base had no gene match. CDR1 and CDR2 from the germline V gene are SGHRS and YFSETQ. This CDR3 is built from 14 residues. In DNA, the CDR3 is TGCGCCAGCAGCTTCGGACAGGGCAATCAGCCCCAGCATTTT. Protein product: CASSFGQGNQPQHF.

CDR3 nucleotides: TGTGCCAGCAGTTTATTGGGACAGGGGTCTCTGGGCGGGGAGCTGTTTTTT. Its protein product is CASSLLGQGSLGGELFF. The chain links TRBV28 to TRBJ2-2, with 10 bases aligning to TRBD1. The germline V gene has CDR1 MDHEN and CDR2 SYDVKM. V lost 1 base and J lost 7; bases outside the gene matches: 9. The CDR3 spans 17 residues.

This chain uses TRBV9 with TRBJ2-3, with 15 bases identical to TRBD2. Germline-derived CDR1 and CDR2 are SGDLS and YYNGEE. The length of the CDR3 is 17 residues. The junction had 8 bases not matched to a gene; V was cut back by 4 bases and J by 5 bases. CDR3 nucleotide sequence: TGTGCCAGCAGCCCGCGGACTAGCGGGAGGGCCCAAGATACGCAGTATTTT. Its translation: CASSPRTSGRAQDTQYF.